This T cell receptor beta chain was captured by sequencing in a study of neurological immune-mediated disorders. V lost 4 bases and J lost 5, with 24 bases in between. Germline V gene data show CDR1 as MNHEY and CDR2 as SVGEGT. The CDR3 has 18 amino acids. The unsorted libraries were prepared from 2 million PBMCs (stored at -80 C). The team produced cDNA through 5'RACE using 10-nucleotide random UMIs. Each CDR3 protein is one row after TCRdb ran MiXCR on the 5' RACE reads. The profile shows 70,000 or so distinct CDR3 sequences, less than 5.5% of them singletons. This sequence was found in a woman aged 25 to 39 with multiple sclerosis. Sequencing was performed on PBMCs. The V call is TRBV6-2 or TRBV6-3, the J call TRBJ1-5; D is perhaps TRBD1 (6 bases). The CDR3 sequence: CASSFDPPRGAKDQPQHF. The CDR3 nucleotides read TGTGCCAGCAGTTTTGACCCCCCGAGGGGGGCGAAGGATCAGCCCCAGCATTTT.